These 29 T cell receptor beta chains were all obtained from the same sample, sequenced in a study of graft-versus-host responses after intestinal transplantation. These TCRs are of unknown antigen specificity. Using immunoSEQ multiplex PCR, the repertoire was profiled, and TCRdb retains in-frame clones only, with some absent. In the table there are around 100,000 clones, 90% to 95% of which are singletons. Source: unstimulated CD8+ T cells sorted from spleen or lymph node cells, taken before intestinal transplant. These receptors were obtained from a human donor who received an intestinal transplant.

This chain links TRBV2 with TRBJ2-2; TRBD1 is a possible D gene (5 bases). Trimming removed 3 bases from V and 6 bases from J, with 20 bases in between. The germline gives CDR1 SNHLY, CDR2 FYNNEI. This CDR3 comprises 17 residues. CDR3 region: CASSDDSTRTTSGELFF. The DNA of the CDR3 is TGTGCCAGCAGTGACGACAGCACGCGGACCACCTCCGGGGAGCTGTTTTTT.

This rearrangement joins TRBV29-1 to TRBJ2-7; D ambiguous. The CDR3 spans 12 residues. The ends were cut back, 4 bases at V and 0 bases at J, with 7 bases in the middle. CDR1 is SQVTM, CDR2 ANQGSEA, per germline. Here the CDR3 reads CSVVNSSYEQYF. In DNA form, the CDR3 reads TGCAGCGTTGTGAACAGCTCCTACGAGCAGTACTTC.

CDR3 DNA sequence: TGTGCCAGCAGCCAATTAACTTCCGGGGCCAACGTCCTGACTTTC. Translated: CASSQLTSGANVLTF. This chain joins TRBV7-3 and TRBJ2-6; D uncertain. In germline, CDR1 is SGHTA, CDR2 FQGTGA. The CDR3 is made up of 15 amino acids. V was clipped by 5 bases and J by 4 bases, with 12 bases between them.

This chain joins TRBV20-1 and TRBJ2-7, with D possibly TRBD1 on 6 matching bases. This CDR3 spans 11 amino acids. V lost 6 bases to trimming and J lost 6 bases, with 12 bases between them. Looked up from germline, CDR1 is DFQATT and CDR2 is SNEGSKA (reference sequence). The CDR3 spells CSARTGPEQYF. The DNA for the CDR3 is TGCAGTGCACGAACAGGGCCCGAGCAGTACTTC.

V and J are TRBV12-5 and TRBJ2-1; TRBD1 agrees at 8 bases. The junction had 10 bases not matched to a gene; V was cut back by 6 bases and J by 6 bases. The germline V gene encodes CDR1 LGHNT and CDR2 FRNRAP. This CDR3 is 15 amino acids long. CDR3 amino acids: CASGQTGGVINEQFF. In DNA form, the CDR3 reads TGTGCTAGTGGCCAAACAGGGGGTGTGATCAATGAGCAGTTCTTC.

The J gene is TRBJ1-2, the V gene TRBV6-1; no firm D call. The ends were cut back, 7 bases at V and 5 bases at J, with 5 bases in the middle. The CDR3 is 10 residues long. Germline V CDR1 and CDR2: MNHNS, SASEGT. CDR3 in amino acids: CASIGYGYTF. Written as DNA, the CDR3 is TGTGCCAGCATAGGGTATGGCTACACCTTC.

The rearrangement links TRBV5-4 to TRBJ2-1; 7 bases line up with TRBD1. The V segment lost 6 bases and the J segment 6 bases; nucleotides outside the gene matches: 27. CDR3 size: 20 residues. Germline-derived CDR1 and CDR2 are SGHNT and YYREEE (reference sequence). This CDR3 is CASTTAFGPWGQPGPNEQFF. As DNA, the CDR3 is TGTGCCAGCACAACAGCTTTTGGGCCCTGGGGACAGCCAGGTCCCAATGAGCAGTTCTTC. Together with reference TRBV5-4 and TRBJ2-1, the CDR3 gives the full variable domain: ETGVTQSPTHLIKTRGQQVTLRCSSQSGHNTVSWYQQALGQGPQFIFQYYREEENGRGNFPPRFSGLQFPNYSSELNVNALELDDSALYLCASTTAFGPWGQPGPNEQFFGPGTRLTVL.

The V gene is TRBV4-1, the J gene TRBJ2-3; 11 nucleotides align to TRBD2. V trimming: 3 bases; J trimming: 2 bases; junction bases outside the gene matches: 7. Germline V gene sequence: CDR1 MGHRA, CDR2 YSYEKL. The CDR3 is made up of 17 amino acids. CDR3 nucleotides: TGCGCCAGCAGCCACTTAACTAGCGGGGGAGTCACAGATACGCAGTATTTT. Its translation: CASSHLTSGGVTDTQYF.

The chain employs TRBV10-2 and TRBJ2-1; D may be TRBD1 (5 bases). From germline, CDR1 is WSHSY and CDR2 SAAADI. This CDR3 is built from 15 residues. V was pared by 2 bases and J by 5 bases, with 13 bases between. The DNA of the CDR3 is TGCGCCAGCAGTGAGGTTCTCAGGGCAAACAATGAGCAGTTCTTC. Protein product: CASSEVLRANNEQFF.

The chain is built from TRBV6-1 and TRBJ2-7, with no clear D. The CDR3 runs to 15 residues. Trimming cost V 0 bases and J 4 bases, with 13 bases left between them. Germline values: CDR1 MNHNS, CDR2 SASEGT. CDR3 DNA: TGTGCCAGCAGTGAAGCGCTCGCCCAGCTATACGAGCAGTACTTC. Protein product: CASSEALAQLYEQYF.

The chain combines TRBV29-1 with TRBJ2-7; perhaps TRBD1 as D (7 bases). CDR3 length: 13 residues. The ends were cut back, 5 bases at V and 3 bases at J, with 14 bases in the middle. The germline V gene encodes CDR1 SQVTM and CDR2 ANQGSEA. The CDR3 DNA follows: TGCAGCGTTCAGGCAGGGGGAGGCTACGAGCAGTACTTC. Translation: CSVQAGGGYEQYF.

The chain carries TRBV9 and TRBJ2-1; D is uncertain. Germline CDR1 is SGDLS and CDR2 is YYNGEE. V lost 0 bases to trimming and J lost 5 bases, with 12 bases between them. The CDR3 has 15 amino acids. CDR3 in DNA: TGTGCCAGCAGCGTAGTCCCGGGTCCTCACAATGAGCAGTTCTTC. Translated, it gives CASSVVPGPHNEQFF.

The V call is TRBV5-6, the J call TRBJ1-2; D uncertain. CDR3 length: 16 residues. The V end was cut by 4 bases, the J end by 3 bases, with 19 bases between. Germline CDR1 and CDR2: SGHDT and YYEEEE. CDR3 in amino acids: CASSPAGRLSDYGYTF. The CDR3 DNA sequence: TGTGCCAGCAGCCCTGCTGGGAGGCTAAGCGACTATGGCTACACCTTC.

This sequence joins TRBV5-5 and TRBJ1-2; tentative D call: TRBD1 (6 bases). Germline V gene data show CDR1 as SGHKS and CDR2 as YYEKEE (reference sequence). Trimming cost V 4 bases and J 7 bases, with 20 bases left between them. This CDR3 comprises 15 residues. Written as DNA, the CDR3 is TGTGCCAGCAGCGACTCACGCCCGGGGGCCGGTGGCTACACCTTC. Translated, it gives CASSDSRPGAGGYTF.

CDR3 amino acids: CASSQDPGQSGYEQFF. Written as DNA, the CDR3 is TGTGCCAGCAGCCAAGACCCGGGACAGTCAGGCTATGAGCAGTTCTTC. V and J are TRBV4-2 and TRBJ2-1, with 7 bases fitting TRBD1. Germline V gene sequence: CDR1 LGHNA, CDR2 YNFKEQ. CDR3 length: 16 residues. V lost 0 bases and J lost 8; bases outside the gene matches: 10.

The chain joins TRBV7-9 to TRBJ2-3; D may be TRBD2 (6 bases). The CDR3 runs 15 residues. Trimming took off 5 bases at V and 3 bases at J, with 15 bases between the two ends. CDR1 is SEHNR, CDR2 FQNEAQ, per germline (reference sequence). This chain's CDR3 is CASSRQSRETDTQYF. As DNA, the CDR3 is TGTGCCAGCAGCCGACAATCACGGGAGACAGATACGCAGTATTTT.

The chain joins TRBV7-6 to TRBJ2-7; no reliable D call. The germline CDR1 and CDR2 sequences are SGHVS and FNYEAQ. V gave up 1 base and J gave up 3 bases, with 10 bases separating them. The CDR3 spans 14 residues. This CDR3 reads CASSLGPADYEQYF. CDR3 DNA sequence: TGTGCCAGCAGCTTAGGTCCAGCAGACTACGAGCAGTACTTC.

The CDR3 here is CASSVRGAGRNEKLFF. As DNA, the CDR3 is TGTGCCAGCAGCGTTAGGGGGGCTGGCAGGAATGAAAAACTGTTTTTT. The chain combines TRBV7-2 with TRBJ1-4, with TRBD1 as a possible D gene (6 bases). Germline values: CDR1 SGHTA, CDR2 FQGNSA. The CDR3 extends over 16 amino acids. V lost 5 bases to trimming and J lost 5 bases, with 18 bases between them.

The chain links TRBV7-2 to TRBJ1-2, with unresolved D. The CDR3 is 18 amino acids. In germline, CDR1 is SGHTA, CDR2 FQGNSA. Deletions cut 6 bases from V and 2 bases from J, with 25 bases between. CDR3 in amino acids: CASRHKNWGLEWNYGYTF. Here the CDR3 DNA reads TGTGCCAGCAGACACAAGAATTGGGGTCTGGAATGGAACTATGGCTACACCTTC.

The CDR3 DNA sequence: TGCGCCAGCAGCCAAGGGACTAACCACAATGAGCAGTTCTTC. It translates to CASSQGTNHNEQFF. V gene TRBV4-1 combines with J gene TRBJ2-1; maybe TRBD2 (6 bases). Per the germline V gene, CDR1 is MGHRA and CDR2 is YSYEKL. Trimming removed 1 base at V and 5 bases at J, with 9 bases between. There are 14 residues in the CDR3.

The chain recombines TRBV11-2 with TRBJ2-7; 9 positions match TRBD2. This CDR3 region has 14 residues. Germline V gene sequence: CDR1 SGHAT, CDR2 FQNNGV. V trimming: 7 bases; J trimming: 0 bases; junction bases outside the gene matches: 4. The CDR3, as DNA: TGTGCCAGCAACGCGGGGGGGAACTCCTACGAGCAGTACTTC. Its protein is CASNAGGNSYEQYF.

V gene TRBV29-1 combines with J gene TRBJ2-1; maybe TRBD2 (6 bases). Trimming pared 1 base from V and 0 bases from J, leaving 22 bases between. This CDR3 is built from 19 residues. Germline V CDR1 and CDR2: SQVTM, ANQGSEA. CDR3 sequence reads: CSVEGEANSGRNSYNEQFF. CDR3 nucleotides: TGCAGCGTTGAAGGGGAGGCTAACAGTGGGAGAAACTCCTACAATGAGCAGTTCTTC.

J is TRBJ2-5 and V is TRBV2; unclear D gene. Trimming removed 1 base from V and 3 bases from J, with 9 bases in between. The germline V gene has CDR1 SNHLY and CDR2 FYNNEI. The CDR3 runs to 14 residues. This chain's CDR3 is CASSEGPPKETQYF. The DNA of the CDR3 is TGTGCCAGCAGTGAAGGGCCCCCAAAAGAGACCCAGTACTTC.

CDR3 residues: CASSSIQGRPTEAFF. The CDR3 nucleotides read TGTGCCAGCAGCTCTATTCAGGGGAGGCCCACTGAAGCTTTCTTT. This chain uses TRBV5-6 with TRBJ1-1; TRBD1 might be the D (6 bases). The CDR3 is 15 amino acids. Germline V gene sequence: CDR1 SGHDT, CDR2 YYEEEE. V dropped 3 bases and J dropped 4 bases, with 16 bases sitting between them.

The CDR3 sequence is CAWTENTYEQYF. CDR3 coding DNA: TGTGCCTGGACGGAAAATACCTACGAGCAGTACTTC. The chain links TRBV30 to TRBJ2-7; unclear D gene. The CDR3 is made up of 12 amino acids. V lost 4 bases to trimming and J lost 2 bases, with 9 bases between them. CDR1 is GTSNPN and CDR2 is SVGIG in the germline V gene (reference sequence).

The J gene is TRBJ2-7, the V gene TRBV6-5, with TRBD1 as a possible D gene (5 bases). The germline V gene has CDR1 MNHEY and CDR2 SVGAGI. The CDR3 has 13 residues. The V and J ends lost 0 bases and 5 bases respectively, with 8 bases between them. The CDR3 region is CASSYSKGNEQYF. The CDR3 nucleotides read TGTGCCAGCAGTTACTCGAAGGGGAACGAGCAGTACTTC.

This sequence joins TRBV7-2 and TRBJ2-7; D unresolved. The CDR3 is made up of 15 amino acids. Germline V lookup: CDR1 SGHTA, CDR2 FQGNSA. The V gene lost 5 bases and the J gene lost 2 bases, with 16 bases spanning the gap. The CDR3 spells CASSPLTVSAYEQYF. For the CDR3, the DNA is TGTGCCAGCAGCCCCCTAACGGTCTCGGCCTACGAGCAGTACTTC.

The J gene is TRBJ2-1, the V gene TRBV7-9; 7 bases are a match to TRBD1. V dropped 5 bases and J dropped 9; count of bases not matched to a gene: 10. This CDR3 has 14 residues. Per germline, CDR1 SEHNR and CDR2 FQNEAQ (reference sequence). CDR3 in amino acids: CASSEGARLGEQFF. As DNA, the CDR3 is TGTGCCAGCAGCGAGGGGGCGCGGCTTGGTGAGCAGTTCTTC.

V usage is TRBV7-9 and J usage is TRBJ1-1; maybe TRBD1 (5 bases). Trimming stripped 2 bases from V and 1 base from J, with 11 bases between. Germline CDR1 SEHNR, CDR2 FQNEAQ (reference sequence). This CDR3 comprises 15 residues. CDR3 in DNA: TGTGCCAGCAGCTTAATTACAGGAGGGAACACTGAAGCTTTCTTT. It specifies CASSLITGGNTEAFF. Combining the CDR3 with reference TRBV7-9 and TRBJ1-1 gives the whole variable domain DTGVSQNPRHKITKRGQNVTFRCDPISEHNRLYWYRQTLGQGPEFLTYFQNEAQLEKSRLLSDRFSAERPKGSFSTLEIQRTEQGDSAMYLCASSLITGGNTEAFFGQGTRLTVV.